Detailed here is one T cell receptor (beta chain). What it recognizes is unknown. These data originate in a study of neurological immune-mediated disorders. Findings and caveats of the study: Healthy controls had more TCR clonal expansion than multiple sclerosis, which showed the least, whereas HTLV-1-associated myelopathy showed the most.

Stated time point: technical triplicate 2. PBMCs stored at -80 C, numbering 2 million, were the origin of the unsorted libraries. Per the germline V gene, CDR1 is SGHRS and CDR2 is YFSETQ. The ends were cut back, 1 base at V and 10 bases at J, with 18 bases in the middle. The CDR3 has 15 residues. A single record per CDR3 protein comes from TCRdb applying MiXCR to the 5' RACE reads. There are about 59,000 distinct CDR3 sequences in the sample; around 24% occur only once, and about 4.6% lies in the top ten. The TCR sequence derives from a man aged 60 to 69 with HTLV-1-associated myelopathy (HAM/TSP). Sequenced: PBMCs. J is TRBJ2-1 and V is TRBV5-1, with D possibly matching TRBD1 (6 bases). The CDR3 protein is CASSLSTSPDREQFF. The CDR3 region has the DNA TGCGCCAGCAGCTTGTCGACGTCGCCAGACAGGGAGCAGTTCTTC.